The T cell receptor (beta chain) under discussion was sequenced for a study of cytomegalovirus exposure and HLA in healthy donors. In the PCR, 60 Vbeta and 13 Jbeta primers were used. Libraries were prepared by immunoSEQ multiplex PCR; TCRdb keeps only in-frame clonotypes and omits some of them. The data show around 75,000 clones, about 84% seen once. A word on this clone: What it binds is not known.

The J segment lost 4 bases and the V segment lost 3 bases, leaving 8 bases of the junction unmatched. Germline V gene lookup returns CDR1 MNHEY and CDR2 SMNVEV (reference sequence). This CDR3 contains 16 residues. Regarding the study as a whole: The study dropped some indistinguishable V segments, TRBV6-2 and TRBV6-3 among them.

The V and J genes are TRBV27 and TRBJ2-1; TRBD1 matches at 8 bases. This receptor was obtained from a man aged 40-49 years in good health and CMV-seronegative. The sequencing input was PBMCs. The CDR3 loop is CASSLPQGALYNEQFF. CDR3 sequence (DNA): TGTGCCAGCAGTTTGCCTCAGGGGGCCCTGTACAATGAGCAGTTCTTC.